The 11 T cell receptor beta chains listed next were all sequenced from one sample in a study of chemoradiotherapy in HPV16-positive cancers (dated by TCRdb to between 2021 and 2023). The method behind the library was the immunoSEQ multiplex PCR assay. In its TCRdb copy, this immuneACCESS table keeps in-frame sequences only and misses some clones. Where compared with another copy, unresolved V genes explain less than half of these, and the others have no known cause. The sample contains 10,000 to 15,000 clones, about 90% of them found a single time. The ten biggest clones cover roughly 2.5% of the sample. The material was obtained from a patient who underwent chemoradiotherapy. The receptors stem from a human donor with HPV-associated anogenital cancer.

This rearrangement joins TRBV7-8 to TRBJ2-1, with D unclear. Trimming shortened V by 3 bases and J by 5 bases, and 11 bases separated the two germline ends. The CDR3 is 14 amino acids. Germline assignment: CDR1 SGHVS and CDR2 FQNEAQ. The chain's CDR3 is CASSLRSIDNEQFF. In nucleotides, the CDR3 is TGTGCCAGCAGCTTGAGGTCAATTGACAATGAGCAGTTCTTC.

For this clone: The sample has other DNA sequences that encode this CDR3 too. J is TRBJ1-1 and V is TRBV9; D not resolved. Between the trimmed V and J ends, which lost 0 bases and 2 bases, there was a span of 11 bases. The V gene's germline CDR1 is SGDLS and CDR2 YYNGEE. The CDR3 is 15 residues long. Here the CDR3 DNA reads TGTGCCAGCAGCGTAGGCTCGTTAGGTAACACTGAAGCTTTCTTT. It specifies CASSVGSLGNTEAFF.

This clone occurred once. V is TRBV28 and J is TRBJ1-2, with TRBD1 identical over 7 bases. The CDR3 length is 14 residues. In germline, CDR1 is MDHEN, CDR2 SYDVKM. With V trimmed by 1 base and J by 4 bases, 3 bases remained unmatched. CDR3 nucleotide sequence: TGTGCCAGCAGTTTATTTCAGGGGGTCTATGGCTACACCTTC. This sequence encodes CASSLFQGVYGYTF.

The sample holds one count of this clone. The chain carries TRBV30 and TRBJ1-5; TRBD1 matches 9 bases. This CDR3 is built from 17 residues. Trimming at V came to 0 bases and at J to 6 bases, leaving 12 bases not matched to a gene. Germline loops: CDR1 GTSNPN, CDR2 SVGIG (reference sequence). In nucleotides, the CDR3 is TGTGCCTGGAGTGTATTGTGCACAGGGGGCATCGGTCAGCCCCAGCATTTT. Amino acids: CAWSVLCTGGIGQPQHF.

This chain links TRBV30 with TRBJ1-2, with no clear D. CDR3 size: 13 residues. V lost 0 bases, J lost 0 bases, and 5 bases lay in between. The germline V gene has CDR1 GTSNPN and CDR2 SVGIG (reference sequence). The CDR3 sequence: CAWSVEANYGYTF. The CDR3 coding sequence is TGTGCCTGGAGTGTGGAAGCTAACTATGGCTACACCTTC.

This chain joins TRBV10-2 and TRBJ1-1, with D possibly being TRBD1 (5 bases). Trimming shortened V by 5 bases and J by 6 bases, and 13 bases separated the two germline ends. Germline-derived CDR1 and CDR2 are WSHSY and SAAADI. The CDR3 spans 13 residues. The CDR3 reads CASSSLGGSEAFF. The CDR3 DNA is TGCGCCAGCAGTTCTCTTGGGGGTTCTGAAGCTTTCTTT.

V is TRBV11-2 and J is TRBJ2-1; D remains unclear. Trimming left V 4 bases short and J 7 bases short, with 8 bases between. Per the germline V gene, CDR1 is SGHAT and CDR2 is FQNNGV. The CDR3 loop spans 12 amino acids. The CDR3 DNA follows: TGTGCCAGCAGCTCAAGTTGGAATGAGCAGTTCTTC. Protein: CASSSSWNEQFF.

The chain couples TRBV7-8 to TRBJ2-3; 12 bases fit TRBD2. The trim removed 5 bases at V and 4 bases at J, leaving 4 bases unmatched. The CDR3 loop spans 15 amino acids. Germline V gene data show CDR1 as SGHVS and CDR2 as FQNEAQ. This chain's CDR3 is CASSTRLAGADTQYF. CDR3 DNA sequence: TGTGCCAGCAGCACCCGACTAGCGGGGGCAGATACGCAGTATTTT.

The chain has TRBV6-1 and TRBJ2-5; 9 bases align to TRBD1. The junction had 5 bases not matched to a gene; V was cut back by 4 bases and J by 5 bases. Germline V CDR1 and CDR2: MNHNS, SASEGT. The CDR3 runs 14 residues. CDR3 sequence (DNA): TGTGCCAGCAGTGTGGGACAGGGTCCGGAGACCCAGTACTTC. Translated: CASSVGQGPETQYF.

The V gene is TRBV7-8, the J gene TRBJ1-2; D uncertain. CDR1 and CDR2 from the germline V gene are SGHVS and FQNEAQ. With 1 base removed from V and 1 base from J, the gap between germline ends came to 10 bases. The CDR3 sequence is 15 residues long. DNA for the CDR3: TGTGCCAGCAGCTTAGGACGACGGGTTAACTATGGCTACACCTTC. Its protein is CASSLGRRVNYGYTF.

The chain uses TRBV7-6 and TRBJ1-3; TRBD1 agrees at 7 bases. CDR3 length equals 14 residues. CDR1 is SGHVS, CDR2 FNYEAQ, per germline. V trimming: 5 bases; J trimming: 2 bases; junction bases outside the gene matches: 3. The CDR3 DNA follows: TGTGCCAGCAGCCCCGGGACAGCTGGAAACACCATATATTTT. Protein sequence: CASSPGTAGNTIYF.